Below, 21 T cell receptor beta chains from the same sample are listed, as sequenced in a study of T-cell memory formation after mild COVID-19. TCRdb processed the 5' RACE reads anew with MiXCR; each CDR3 protein has one entry. In the table there are about 180,000 distinct CDR3 sequences, less than 20% of which are singletons. Sequenced material: PBMCs or a T cell subset sorted from them (not recorded which). These receptors all come from a young man who had mild COVID-19 (a few samples of this study predate the infection). Cell type and time point are not known.

This clonotype turned up a few times. The chain joins TRBV9 to TRBJ2-3; 10 positions agree with TRBD1. V shed 7 bases, J shed 3 bases, and the junction held 5 bases outside the gene matches. Germline V gene sequence: CDR1 SGDLS, CDR2 YYNGEE. The CDR3 is made up of 14 amino acids. Here the CDR3 DNA reads TGTGCCAGCTCTCGGGGACAGGGGACAGATACGCAGTATTTT. It specifies CASSRGQGTDTQYF.

This clonotype turned up a few times. The rearrangement uses TRBV7-2 and TRBJ1-1; D gene ambiguous. CDR3 length: 16 amino acids. V gave up 5 bases and J gave up 4 bases, with 20 bases separating them. The germline V gene encodes CDR1 SGHTA and CDR2 FQGNSA. CDR3 sequence: CASSLGSPGVSTEAFF. CDR3 coding DNA: TGTGCCAGCAGCCTGGGCAGCCCTGGTGTTAGCACTGAAGCTTTCTTT.

V gene TRBV18 combines with J gene TRBJ2-5, with a possible D match to TRBD1 (7 bases). Trimming stripped 6 bases from V and 2 bases from J, with 16 bases between. Germline CDR1 KGHSH, CDR2 LQKENI. The CDR3 length is 15 residues. The CDR3 sequence is CASSLTGREQETQYF. In DNA form, the CDR3 reads TGTGCCAGCTCGTTGACAGGGCGGGAACAAGAGACCCAGTACTTC.

This clonotype turned up a few times. The chain carries TRBV7-3 and TRBJ2-1, with D perhaps matching TRBD1 or TRBD2 (5 bases each). CDR3 length: 13 residues. Trimming took off 5 bases at V and 8 bases at J, with 13 bases between the two ends. Germline CDR1 is SGHTA and CDR2 is FQGTGA. CDR3 in amino acids: CASSASRDHEQFF. CDR3 coding DNA: TGTGCCAGCAGCGCGAGCAGGGACCATGAGCAGTTCTTC.

This clonotype was counted a few times. The chain has TRBV5-1 and TRBJ2-5; TRBD1 matches at 9 bases. CDR1 is SGHRS, CDR2 YFSETQ, per germline. V dropped 0 bases and J dropped 5; count of bases not matched to a gene: 5. The CDR3 contains 15 residues. For the CDR3, the DNA is TGCGCCAGCAGCTTGGCACAGGGGGCGGACGAGACCCAGTACTTC. This encodes CASSLAQGADETQYF.

The gene calls are TRBV5-1 and TRBJ2-5, with D hard to call. The CDR3 totals 12 residues. The V gene lost 5 bases and the J gene lost 0 bases, with 5 bases spanning the gap. Per the germline V gene, CDR1 is SGHRS and CDR2 is YFSETQ. DNA for the CDR3: TGCGCCAGCAGGGCGCACCAAGAGACCCAGTACTTC. It specifies CASRAHQETQYF.

This chain connects TRBV11-2 to TRBJ1-4; D call uncertain. With 6 bases removed from V and 6 bases from J, the gap between germline ends came to 20 bases. The CDR3 spans 16 residues. Germline V gives CDR1 SGHAT, CDR2 FQNNGV. The CDR3 loop is CASSPKTATVDEKLFF. The DNA for the CDR3 is TGTGCCAGCAGTCCTAAGACCGCAACCGTGGATGAAAAACTGTTTTTT.

This clonotype appeared many times. The J gene is TRBJ1-1, the V gene TRBV7-3; D not certain. The CDR3 totals 16 residues. Germline V gene lookup returns CDR1 SGHTA and CDR2 FQGTGA. The germline V and J ends were trimmed by 1 base and 1 base, with 13 bases remaining between them. The CDR3 DNA follows: TGTGCCAGCAGCTTAAGGAAGACCCGATCGAACACTGAAGCTTTCTTT. Residues: CASSLRKTRSNTEAFF.

The J gene is TRBJ1-2, the V gene TRBV29-1; TRBD1 might be the D (6 bases). Germline V lookup: CDR1 SQVTM, CDR2 ANQGSEA. Trimming pared 7 bases from V and 0 bases from J, leaving 9 bases between. CDR3 length: 12 residues. CDR3 protein: CSARDTNYGYTF. The CDR3 DNA sequence: TGCAGCGCGAGGGACACTAACTATGGCTACACCTTC.

This chain joins TRBV18 and TRBJ2-7; D unclear. Looked up from germline, CDR1 is KGHSH and CDR2 is LQKENI. The V end was cut by 1 base, the J end by 0 bases, with 13 bases between. This CDR3 spans 16 amino acids. CDR3 residues: CASSPQRPGYSYEQYF. The CDR3 coding sequence is TGTGCCAGCTCACCACAACGGCCAGGTTACTCCTACGAGCAGTACTTC.

The chain recombines TRBV6-5 with TRBJ2-6; D assignment may be TRBD1 or TRBD2 (6 bases each). Trimming shortened V by 8 bases and J by 3 bases, and 8 bases separated the two germline ends. This CDR3 has 13 residues. Germline CDR1 reads MNHEY; CDR2 reads SVGAGI. The CDR3 spells CASGGRGANVLTF. CDR3 sequence (DNA): TGTGCCAGCGGGGGGCGTGGGGCCAACGTCCTGACTTTC.

This clonotype was seen a handful of times. The V gene is TRBV5-1, the J gene TRBJ2-4; D is perhaps TRBD1 (5 bases). Trimming left V 0 bases short and J 7 bases short, with 5 bases between. CDR3 length: 12 residues. Per the germline V gene, CDR1 is SGHRS and CDR2 is YFSETQ. The CDR3 DNA reads as TGCGCCAGCAGCTTGGAGGGGAACATTCAGTACTTC. Protein product: CASSLEGNIQYF.

This sequence joins TRBV10-3 and TRBJ2-7; possible D gene TRBD1, 5 bases. The CDR3 runs to 12 residues. V was clipped by 4 bases and J by 4 bases, with 8 bases between them. Germline-derived CDR1 and CDR2 are ENHRY and SYGVKD. The CDR3 DNA reads as TGTGCCATCAGTGTTCAGGGTTACGAGCAGTACGTC. This codes for CAISVQGYEQYV.

This clonotype has a handful of counts. This chain joins TRBV7-8 and TRBJ2-7, with 10 positions matching TRBD2. The V gene's germline CDR1 is SGHVS and CDR2 FQNEAQ. V dropped 1 base and J dropped 2; count of bases not matched to a gene: 2. The CDR3 has 15 amino acids. CDR3 DNA: TGTGCCAGCAGCTTAGGGACTAGCGGTCCCTACGAGCAGTACTTC. The encoded protein is CASSLGTSGPYEQYF.

The V and J genes are TRBV12-3 or TRBV12-4 and TRBJ1-2; D unresolved. The V end lost 3 bases, the J end lost 0 bases, and 8 bases lay between the germline ends. The CDR3 spans 14 residues. The CDR3 protein is CASSLNGANYGYTF. The DNA for the CDR3 is TGTGCCAGCAGTTTGAATGGAGCTAACTATGGCTACACCTTC.

This clonotype was counted only a few times. V usage is TRBV5-1 and J usage is TRBJ1-2; the D gene is possibly TRBD1 (6 bases). The CDR3 loop spans 16 amino acids. Germline CDR1 SGHRS, CDR2 YFSETQ. Trimming removed 0 bases at V and 5 bases at J, with 17 bases between. The CDR3 loop is CASSLGSDRRGYGYTF. The CDR3 DNA is TGCGCCAGCAGCTTGGGGTCGGACAGAAGGGGTTATGGCTACACCTTC.

This clonotype was picked up a small number of times. The chain recombines TRBV6-6 with TRBJ2-3; D ambiguous. The CDR3 is 15 residues long. Germline CDR1 reads MNHNY; CDR2 reads SVGAGI (reference sequence). The V and J ends lost 0 bases and 2 bases respectively, with 9 bases between them. Here the CDR3 reads CASSYSPSITDTQYF. DNA for the CDR3: TGTGCCAGCAGTTACTCGCCTTCCATCACAGATACGCAGTATTTT.

The J gene is TRBJ2-1, the V gene TRBV7-9; TRBD1 matches 9 bases. CDR3 size: 16 residues. Germline CDR1 reads SEHNR; CDR2 reads FQNEAQ (reference sequence). The ends lost 3 bases at V and 1 base at J; junction bases unmatched: 4. The CDR3 nucleotides are TGTGCCAGCAGCTTTCGGGACAGGGCGTCCTACAATGAGCAGTTCTTC. Its translation is CASSFRDRASYNEQFF.

The chain uses TRBV27 and TRBJ1-6; 10 bases are shared with TRBD1. Germline assignment: CDR1 MNHEY and CDR2 SMNVEV (reference sequence). The CDR3 consists of 14 residues. V gave up 8 bases and J gave up 10 bases; unmatched junction bases: 8. CDR3 nucleotides: TGTGCCAGCGTCGGGAGGACAGGGGGATCACCCCTCCACTTT. This gives the protein CASVGRTGGSPLHF.

This clonotype was observed many times. The chain has TRBV29-1 and TRBJ1-5; 8 nucleotides line up with TRBD1. Looked up from germline, CDR1 is SQVTM and CDR2 is ANQGSEA. The V gene end was trimmed by 6 bases and the J gene end by 4 bases; junction bases not matched to a gene: 5. This CDR3 contains 13 residues. CDR3 in DNA: TGCAGCGTGGCGGGACAGGAGAATCAGCCCCAGCATTTT. This encodes CSVAGQENQPQHF. The entire variable domain, with the rest obtained from reference TRBV29-1 and TRBJ1-5, is as follows: SAVISQKPSRDICQRGTSLTIQCQVDSQVTMMFWYRQQPGQSLTLIATANQGSEATYESGFVIDKFPISRPNLTFSTLTVSNMSPEDSSIYLCSVAGQENQPQHFGDGTRLSIL.

This clonotype was seen more than once but under ten times. This chain uses TRBV5-1 with TRBJ2-5; 7 bases are a match to TRBD1. The V gene's germline CDR1 is SGHRS and CDR2 YFSETQ. The CDR3 runs 17 residues. J was trimmed by 3 bases and V by 4 bases; bases with no gene match: 15. The CDR3 is CASSPYLGGAEKETQYF. In DNA form, the CDR3 reads TGCGCCAGCAGCCCATACTTAGGGGGCGCGGAAAAAGAGACCCAGTACTTC.